This TCR beta chain emerged from a study of OX40 agonist ivuxolimab in advanced cancers. Study-level information: Prior therapy, whether anti-PD-1, anti-PD-L1 or anti-CTLA-4, was allowed, and about 40% had some. The study reported partial responses in three patients: one hepatocellular carcinoma, two cutaneous melanoma. The study's findings and limits: At doses 0.1 to 3.0 mg/kg, CD4+ and CD8+ clones expanded.

Germline V gene sequence: CDR1 SGDLS, CDR2 YYNGEE. The V gene lost 0 bases and the J gene lost 0 bases, with 9 bases spanning the gap. The CDR3 sequence is 16 residues long. Turning to this clone: Its specificity is not known. The sample contains more than one DNA sequence encoding this CDR3.

Autoimmune disease history or systemic immunosuppression led to patient exclusion. The assay was immunoSEQ multiplex PCR, and TCRdb's table has in-frame clones only and misses some. The sample has over 80,000 clones; under 85% are singletons. The TCR comes from an adult with an advanced solid tumor such as melanoma, head and neck, liver or kidney cancer. The sequencing here drew on CD4+ or CD8+ T cells sorted from blood, taken in a trial of the OX40 agonist ivuxolimab. The chain links TRBV9 to TRBJ2-2, with D tentatively TRBD1 (5 bases). The CDR3 protein is CASSVAWGANTGELFF. CDR3 DNA sequence: TGTGCCAGCAGCGTAGCTTGGGGCGCGAACACCGGGGAGCTGTTTTTT.